This TCR beta chain was sequenced for a study of regulatory and conventional T cells in RAG deficiency (dated by TCRdb to about 2017). With regard to the full study: High-throughput TCR beta sequencing was used to compare the diversity and composition of the Treg, conventional CD4+ and CD8+ T cell repertoires of RAG-deficient patients with those of healthy controls.

General conclusions and limits of the study: In Omenn syndrome and CID/AS patients compared with controls, 75 to 100-fold fewer unique TCR beta sequences were detected from Treg cells, versus about 10-fold fewer for other subsets. Some T-cell subset analyses were not performed for some subjects. Rather than being bona fide Treg cells, the sorted CD25-high CD127-low cells in Omenn syndrome patients may represent peripherally activated cells. Compared with control T-cell subpopulations, the RAG-deficient patients had markedly lower Shannon entropy and higher Simpson indices. Shorter CDR3 lengths were found in all patient T-cell subsets, and >75% Treg-Tconv repertoire overlap at nucleotide and amino acid level was observed in Omenn syndrome patients.

Library method: the immunoSEQ multiplex PCR assay. Rearranged TCR beta chain products were amplified from genomic DNA of sorted T-cell subsets and sequenced. The paper's processing steps were these. Shannon entropy and Simpson indices were used to measure the diversity of productive TCR beta rearrangements in each repertoire. To gauge clonal expansion, the frequencies of the 100 most abundant productive TCR beta clonotypes among total reads were added together. The TRB repertoires were scored with a self-reactivity index that is based on amino acid usage at CDR3beta positions 6 and 7. Repertoire analyses used two-way ANOVA; flow cytometric analyses used Student t or Mann-Whitney tests. TCRdb took over this immuneACCESS table, retaining in-frame rearrangements with V and J assigned. Such tables are incomplete; in checked studies, under half of the missing clones stem from an unresolved V gene, and the remainder is unexplained. That table is the source of V, J and clone size, and D and trimming were worked out from the DNA. Counted in this sample were some 30,000 clones; roughly 96% of them appeared once. The ten largest clones add up to over 0.35% of the sample.

Conventional CD4+ T cells were purified from blood as CD25-low CD127-high cells before genomic DNA extraction. For repertoire analyses, the comparison group consisted of 7 or 8 healthy control donors. Turning to this clone: The antigen it recognizes is unknown. Nothing much larger sits one base from this clone, and base qualities are not available.

CDR1 and CDR2 (KGHSH, LQKENI) derive from the germline V gene. The CDR3 contains 14 residues, cysteine and phenylalanine counted. Only the CDR3 portion is preserved as DNA: 42 bases, with reading frame beginning at the first base. For this chain, trimming is 6 bases at the V end and 2 bases at the J end, and the number of junction bases without a gene match is 5. The same data also contributed to another study, on regulatory T cells. Taken from the second paper: The multiplex PCR used 52 forward TRBV primers and 13 reverse TRBJ primers, with assay-based and computational corrections for amplification bias. Repertoires from patients had restricted unique TRB V-J pairs and skewed V and J gene usage, with the strongest effect in regulatory T cells. The study compared T-cell receptor beta repertoires of sorted regulatory, conventional CD4+ and CD8+ T cells between CD3G-deficient patients and healthy controls. Ficoll density separation was used to isolate peripheral blood mononuclear cells. Rearranged TRB loci were amplified from genomic DNA by multiplex PCR within the immunoSEQ assay. An Illumina HiSeq platform was used to sequence the TRB amplicons. Custom algorithms error-filtered the raw sequences and aligned them to reference gene sequences, after which the immunoSEQ online tools were used for analysis. Frequencies of productive and nonproductive TRB rearrangements were evaluated among both unique and total sequences. Groups were compared by t tests, Mann-Whitney tests or two-way ANOVA performed in Prism software.

The source material was CD25- CD4+ T cells sorted from blood. The clonotype comes from a human donor in good health. This sequence uses TRBV18 and TRBJ1-2; a stretch of 8 junction bases matches TRBD1. The DNA sequence is as follows: TGTGCCAGCTCGCCAAGGACAGGGAACTATGGCTACACCTTC. The encoded protein is CASSPRTGNYGYTF.